These T cell receptor beta chains were read from a single sample in a study of T cell responses to AZD1222 COVID-19 vaccine. Libraries were prepared by immunoSEQ multiplex PCR; TCRdb keeps only in-frame clonotypes and omits some of them. The profile shows under 200,000 clones, approximately 91% of them singletons. Sequenced material: peripheral blood, taken on day 0 of AZD1222 vaccination. The receptors originated from an adult in good health. Each CDR3 is given with its conserved first and last residue. A D gene is named only where the DNA matches it firmly. Not every row has a clone size; where given, it reads once, few, many or a size class.

cdr3_nt | cdr3_aa | d_call | j_call | clone_size | v_call
TGTGCCTGGAGCCGGGACAGCAATCAGCCCCAGCATTTT | CAWSRDSNQPQHF | NA | TRBJ1-5 | NA | TRBV30
TGTGCCTGGAGTGGCCTCCTCACTGAAGCTTTCTTT | CAWSGLLTEAFF | NA | TRBJ1-1 | NA | TRBV30
TGTGCCAGCAGAGCGGGAGGGGGGGGCAATGAGCAGTTCTTC | CASRAGGGGNEQFF | TRBD2 | TRBJ2-1 | NA | TRBV27
TGTGCCAGCAGCGGGGGCGGGGACACCGGGGAGCTGTTTTTT | CASSGGGDTGELFF | NA | TRBJ2-2 | NA | TRBV7-3
TGTGCCAGCAGCCCCCAGGCTGGGGTGGGGTATGGCTACACCTTC | CASSPQAGVGYGYTF | NA | TRBJ1-2 | few | TRBV5-6
TGTGCCACCAGTGACGCTACAGTTCGGCAGCCCCAGCATTTT | CATSDATVRQPQHF | NA | TRBJ1-5 | NA | TRBV24-1
TGTGCCAGCAGCCCGACAGAGAACTATGGCTACACCTTC | CASSPTENYGYTF | NA | TRBJ1-2 | NA | TRBV9
TGTGCCAGCTCTTATGTGGGTAGCTCCTACGAGCAGTACTTC | CASSYVGSSYEQYF | NA | TRBJ2-7 | NA | TRBV6-5
TGTGCCAGCAGCCAAGATGGGGGCAATGAGCAGTTCTTC | CASSQDGGNEQFF | NA | TRBJ2-1 | NA | TRBV4-2
TGTGCCAGCTCACCAAACAGGGGAGGATTAGAAGAAAAACTGTTTTTT | CASSPNRGGLEEKLFF | TRBD1 | TRBJ1-4 | once | TRBV18
TGTGCCAGCAGCTTAGAGGAAGACAAAGGCTACACCTTC | CASSLEEDKGYTF | NA | TRBJ1-2 | NA | TRBV7-3
TGTGCCAGCAGCTCCAGAGCAACTAATGAAAAACTGTTTTTT | CASSSRATNEKLFF | NA | TRBJ1-4 | NA | TRBV7-9
TGCAGCGGACAACAGGGAAGAGGCACTGAAGCTTTCTTT | CSGQQGRGTEAFF | NA | TRBJ1-1 | NA | TRBV29-1
TGTGCCACCAGCACCCGGACTAGGGTCACAGATACGCAGTATTTT | CATSTRTRVTDTQYF | TRBD2 | TRBJ2-3 | NA | TRBV15